What follows is one T cell receptor (beta chain) and its context. With 1 base removed from V and 9 bases from J, the gap between germline ends came to 7 bases. CDR3 length: 12 amino acids. The V gene's germline CDR1 is LGHDT and CDR2 YNNKEL (reference sequence). As processed by the authors: By means of reference gene primer amplification, nucleated cell counts were estimated. The data were produced by immunoSEQ multiplex PCR, yet TCRdb's version contains in-frame clones alone and is incomplete. The V and J calls and clone size were taken over from that table, and D and trimming were inferred from the DNA. This table holds 150,000 or so clones, about 79% found once. Cohort assignment relied on participant-reported clinical history. The entry originates in a study of blood T cell repertoires in COVID-19. Study in general: Sites in the United States, Italy and Spain provided acute and convalescent COVID-19 samples. T cells, B-cell-depleted T cells, or PBMCs provided the cDNA or gDNA that served as material.

Specimen: PBMCs or T cells enriched from blood (not recorded which). The V gene is TRBV3-1 (or the pseudogene TRBV3-2), the J gene TRBJ2-1, with D maybe TRBD2 (5 bases). The source of this sequence is a woman aged 50 to 60 who had recovered from COVID-19. The CDR3 is CASSQGGAEQFF. CDR3 DNA sequence: TGTGCCAGCAGCCAAGGGGGAGCTGAGCAGTTCTTC.